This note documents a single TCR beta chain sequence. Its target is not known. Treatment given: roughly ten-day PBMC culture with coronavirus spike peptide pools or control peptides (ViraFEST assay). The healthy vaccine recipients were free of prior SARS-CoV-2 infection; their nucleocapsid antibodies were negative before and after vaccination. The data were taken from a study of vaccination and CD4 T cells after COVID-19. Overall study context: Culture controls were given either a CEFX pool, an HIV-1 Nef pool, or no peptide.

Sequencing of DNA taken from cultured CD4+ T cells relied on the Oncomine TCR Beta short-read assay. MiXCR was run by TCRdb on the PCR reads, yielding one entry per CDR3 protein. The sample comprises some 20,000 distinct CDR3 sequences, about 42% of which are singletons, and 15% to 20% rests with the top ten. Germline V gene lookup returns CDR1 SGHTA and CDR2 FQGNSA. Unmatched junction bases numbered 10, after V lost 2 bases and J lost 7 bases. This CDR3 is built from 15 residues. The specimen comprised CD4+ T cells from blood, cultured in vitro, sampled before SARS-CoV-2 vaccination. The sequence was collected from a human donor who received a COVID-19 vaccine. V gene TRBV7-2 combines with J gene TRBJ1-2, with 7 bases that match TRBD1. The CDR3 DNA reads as TGTGCCAGCAGCTTAAGTACGTTAAGGGGGCTTGGCTACACCTTC. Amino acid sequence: CASSLSTLRGLGYTF.